These 9 T cell receptor beta chains were sequenced from one sample in a study of CD8 T cells in ankylosing spondylitis. TCRdb analysed the 5' RACE reads with MiXCR anew, one entry per CDR3 protein. Counted here are about 140,000 distinct CDR3 sequences, 7% to 10% occurring once; the ten biggest clones make up approximately 7%. The sequencing sample was made of synovial fluid, either unsorted or a sorted T cell fraction (not recorded which). All receptors derive from a male donor with ankylosing spondylitis.

This clonotype has ten or more counts. The rearrangement links TRBV7-2 to TRBJ2-3; 12 nucleotides match TRBD2. Germline CDR1 reads SGHTA; CDR2 reads FQGNSA. The V and J ends lost 5 bases and 0 bases, in that order; junction bases with no gene match: 3. This CDR3 comprises 16 residues. The CDR3, as DNA: TGTGCCAGCAGCCGTGGGACTAGCGGGAGCACAGATACGCAGTATTTT. Translating gives CASSRGTSGSTDTQYF.

The chain employs TRBV12-3 or TRBV12-4 and TRBJ2-5; the D call may be TRBD1 or TRBD2 (5 bases each). The V gene lost 3 bases and the J gene lost 4 bases, with 15 bases spanning the gap. This CDR3 has 15 residues. The CDR3 sequence is CASSLRLGEGETQYF. The DNA of the CDR3 is TGTGCCAGCAGTTTGAGATTGGGGGAAGGAGAGACCCAGTACTTC.

The gene calls are TRBV30 and TRBJ2-3; D gene unclear. V lost 3 bases and J lost 0, with 10 bases in between. The germline CDR1 and CDR2 sequences are GTSNPN and SVGIG (reference sequence). The CDR3 is made up of 14 amino acids. CDR3 amino acids: CAWRKFQSTDTQYF. CDR3 sequence (DNA): TGTGCCTGGAGGAAATTCCAGAGCACAGATACGCAGTATTTT.

V usage is TRBV7-2 and J usage is TRBJ2-7, with 9 positions matching TRBD1. With 6 bases clipped from V and 7 bases from J, the junction kept 10 bases outside the gene matches. CDR3 size: 14 residues. The germline CDR1 and CDR2 sequences are SGHTA and FQGNSA. CDR3 protein: CASRKRTGAGEQYF. The CDR3 coding sequence is TGTGCCAGCAGAAAGCGGACAGGGGCAGGGGAGCAGTACTTC.

This rearrangement joins TRBV6-5 to TRBJ1-1, with a tentative D call TRBD1 (5 bases). The CDR3 length is 16 residues. Germline loops: CDR1 MNHEY, CDR2 SVGAGI. Trimming cost V 4 bases and J 4 bases, with 19 bases left between them. CDR3 sequence: CASSSIRPSRVTEAFF. The CDR3 DNA is TGTGCCAGCAGTTCTATACGTCCCAGCAGGGTCACTGAAGCTTTCTTT.

The gene calls are TRBV2 and TRBJ1-1, with D perhaps matching TRBD1 (6 bases). Germline V gene data show CDR1 as SNHLY and CDR2 as FYNNEI. Trimming removed 1 base from V and 3 bases from J, with 9 bases in between. The CDR3 loop spans 14 amino acids. The CDR3 sequence is CASSEEAGDTEAFF. The DNA for the CDR3 is TGTGCCAGCAGTGAAGAGGCAGGGGACACTGAAGCTTTCTTT. Drawing the rest from reference TRBV2 and TRBJ1-1, the complete variable domain is EPEVTQTPSHQVTQMGQEVILRCVPISNHLYFYWYRQILGQKVEFLVSFYNNEISEKSEIFDDQFSVERPDGSNFTLKIRSTKLEDSAMYFCASSEEAGDTEAFFGQGTRLTVV.

This clonotype was detected ten times or more. The V and J genes are TRBV7-2 and TRBJ1-2; no definite D call. Germline CDR1 is SGHTA and CDR2 is FQGNSA. Trimming cost V 4 bases and J 3 bases, with 12 bases left between them. This CDR3 is built from 14 residues. The CDR3 loop is CASSSLGVDYGYTF. The CDR3 DNA reads as TGTGCCAGCAGCTCCTTGGGTGTGGACTATGGCTACACCTTC.

This clonotype was seen ten or more times. The chain joins TRBV7-9 to TRBJ2-1, with a weak D call TRBD1 (6 bases). Trimming cost V 1 base and J 8 bases, with 9 bases left between them. Germline loops: CDR1 SEHNR, CDR2 FQNEAQ (reference sequence). This CDR3 is 13 amino acids long. The CDR3 loop reads CASSLDAGDEQFF. In nucleotides, the CDR3 is TGTGCCAGCAGCTTAGATGCAGGGGATGAGCAGTTCTTC.

This clonotype was detected only a few times. The chain links TRBV6-1 to TRBJ1-6; D remains ambiguous. The length of the CDR3 is 14 residues. Germline CDR1 and CDR2: MNHNS and SASEGT. Deletions cut 6 bases from V and 10 bases from J, with 16 bases between. As DNA, the CDR3 is TGTGCCAGCAGGATTTATGAAGAGTGGTCACCCCTCCACTTT. It encodes CASRIYEEWSPLHF.